This T cell receptor beta chain was recovered during a study of T-cell memory formation after mild COVID-19. V lost 1 base and J 8 bases, leaving 11 bases between the germline ends. The CDR3 spans 14 residues. Germline V gene data show CDR1 as SGHTA and CDR2 as FQGNSA. It was 5'RACE with constant-segment primers that produced the TCR alpha and TCR beta cDNA libraries, which carried sample barcodes and UMIs. TCRdb ran MiXCR on the 5' RACE reads and lists one entry per CDR3 protein. The table lists around 82,000 distinct CDR3 sequences, around 13% of them singletons, with less than 45% in the top ten. This clonotype was observed at least ten times.

The receptor comes from a man younger than 35 who had mild COVID-19 (a few samples of this study predate the infection). Cell type and time point are not known. Sequenced sample: PBMCs or a T cell subset sorted from them (not recorded which). The rearrangement joins TRBV7-2 to TRBJ1-4, with no clear D. The CDR3: CASSLDRRNEKLFF. The CDR3 DNA follows: TGTGCCAGCAGCTTAGACAGAAGGAACGAAAAACTGTTTTTT.